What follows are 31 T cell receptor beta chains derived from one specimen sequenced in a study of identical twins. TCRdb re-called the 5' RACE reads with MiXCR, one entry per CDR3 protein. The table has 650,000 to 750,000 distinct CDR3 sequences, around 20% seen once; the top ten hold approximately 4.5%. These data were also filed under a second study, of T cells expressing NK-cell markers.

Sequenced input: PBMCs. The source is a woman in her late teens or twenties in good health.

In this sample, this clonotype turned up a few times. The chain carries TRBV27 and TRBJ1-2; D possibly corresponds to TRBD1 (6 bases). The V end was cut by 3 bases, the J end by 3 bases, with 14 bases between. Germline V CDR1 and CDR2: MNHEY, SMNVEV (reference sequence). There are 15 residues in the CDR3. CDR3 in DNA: TGTGCCAGCAGTTTCCGGGGGCGAGACTACTATGGCTACACCTTC. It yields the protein CASSFRGRDYYGYTF.

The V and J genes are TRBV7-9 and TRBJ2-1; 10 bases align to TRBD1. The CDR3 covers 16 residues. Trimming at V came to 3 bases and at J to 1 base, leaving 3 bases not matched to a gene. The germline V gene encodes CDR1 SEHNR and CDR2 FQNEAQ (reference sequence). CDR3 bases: TGTGCCAGCAGCTTCGACAGGGGGCTGTCCTACAATGAGCAGTTCTTC. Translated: CASSFDRGLSYNEQFF.

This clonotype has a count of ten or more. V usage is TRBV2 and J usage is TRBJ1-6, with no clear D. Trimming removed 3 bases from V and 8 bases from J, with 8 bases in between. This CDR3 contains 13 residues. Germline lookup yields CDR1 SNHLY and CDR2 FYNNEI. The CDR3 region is CASSDAGYSPLHF. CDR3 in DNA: TGTGCCAGCAGTGACGCCGGGTATTCACCCCTCCACTTT.

The CDR3 DNA reads as TGTGCCAGCAGCATAAGCCTTGACGAGCAGTACTTC. It translates to CASSISLDEQYF. V and J are TRBV11-2 and TRBJ2-7; D call uncertain. CDR1 is SGHAT, CDR2 FQNNGV, per germline. The CDR3 consists of 12 residues. V was pared by 5 bases and J by 5 bases, with 10 bases between.

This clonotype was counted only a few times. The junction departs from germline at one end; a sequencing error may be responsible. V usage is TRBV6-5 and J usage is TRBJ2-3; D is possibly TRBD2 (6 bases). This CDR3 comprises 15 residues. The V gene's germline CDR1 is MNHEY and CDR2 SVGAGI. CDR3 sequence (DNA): TGTGCCAGCAGTAACTCCGGGACTGCGACAGATACGCAGTATTTT. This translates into CASSNSGTATDTQYF.

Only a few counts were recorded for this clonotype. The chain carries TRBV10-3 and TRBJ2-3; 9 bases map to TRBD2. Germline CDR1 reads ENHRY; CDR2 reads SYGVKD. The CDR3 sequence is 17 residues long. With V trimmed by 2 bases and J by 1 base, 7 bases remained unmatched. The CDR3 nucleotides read TGTGCCATCAGTGAGCCGGAGACTAGCGGACGCACAGATACGCAGTATTTT. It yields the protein CAISEPETSGRTDTQYF.

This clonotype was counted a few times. The CDR3 nucleotides read TGCAGTGCTAGAGAAGTGGCTAGCGGGGCCTACAATGAGCAGTTCTTC. Residues: CSAREVASGAYNEQFF. This chain uses TRBV20-1 with TRBJ2-1; TRBD2 matches at 9 bases. V trimming: 0 bases; J trimming: 2 bases; junction bases outside the gene matches: 5. CDR1 is DFQATT and CDR2 is SNEGSKA in the germline V gene (reference sequence). The CDR3 length is 16 residues.

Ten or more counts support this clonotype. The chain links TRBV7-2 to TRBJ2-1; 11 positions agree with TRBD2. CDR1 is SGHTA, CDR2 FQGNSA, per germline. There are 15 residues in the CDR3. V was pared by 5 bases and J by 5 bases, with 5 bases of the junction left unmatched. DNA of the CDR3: TGTGCCAGCAGCCGTACTAGCGGGGGACACAATGAGCAGTTCTTC. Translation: CASSRTSGGHNEQFF.

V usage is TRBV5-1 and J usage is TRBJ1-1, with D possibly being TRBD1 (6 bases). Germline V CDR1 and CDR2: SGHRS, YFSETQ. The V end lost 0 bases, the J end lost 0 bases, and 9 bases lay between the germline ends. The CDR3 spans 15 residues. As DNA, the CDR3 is TGCGCCAGCAGCTTGGCTACAGGGATGAACACTGAAGCTTTCTTT. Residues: CASSLATGMNTEAFF.

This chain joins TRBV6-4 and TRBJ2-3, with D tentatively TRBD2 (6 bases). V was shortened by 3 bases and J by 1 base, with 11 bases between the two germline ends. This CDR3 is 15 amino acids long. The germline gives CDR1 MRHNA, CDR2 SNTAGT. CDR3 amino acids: CASSEVPSGTDTQYF. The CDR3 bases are TGTGCCAGCAGTGAGGTCCCTAGCGGCACAGATACGCAGTATTTT.

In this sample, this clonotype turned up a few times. The CDR3 is CASSSIGTDEQYF. The CDR3 DNA reads TGTGCCAGCAGTTCCATAGGGACCGACGAGCAGTACTTC. The chain employs TRBV6-5 and TRBJ2-7; tentatively, D is TRBD1 or TRBD2 (5 bases each). CDR1 and CDR2 (germline): MNHEY, SVGAGI. Trimming stripped 4 bases from V and 5 bases from J, with 12 bases between. The CDR3 has 13 residues.

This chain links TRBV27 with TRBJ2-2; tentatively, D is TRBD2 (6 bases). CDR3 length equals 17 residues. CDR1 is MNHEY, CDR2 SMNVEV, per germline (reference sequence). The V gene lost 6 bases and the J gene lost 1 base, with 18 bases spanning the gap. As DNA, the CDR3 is TGTGCCAGCAGCCGCCCCGGCGGGGCCGGGAACACCGGGGAGCTGTTTTTT. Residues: CASSRPGGAGNTGELFF.

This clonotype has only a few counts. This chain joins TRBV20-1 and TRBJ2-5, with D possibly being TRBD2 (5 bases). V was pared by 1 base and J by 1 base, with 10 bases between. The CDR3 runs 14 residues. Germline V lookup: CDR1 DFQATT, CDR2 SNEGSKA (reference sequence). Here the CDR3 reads CSARGGGSQETQYF. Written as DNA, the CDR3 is TGCAGTGCTAGAGGAGGAGGCAGCCAAGAGACCCAGTACTTC.

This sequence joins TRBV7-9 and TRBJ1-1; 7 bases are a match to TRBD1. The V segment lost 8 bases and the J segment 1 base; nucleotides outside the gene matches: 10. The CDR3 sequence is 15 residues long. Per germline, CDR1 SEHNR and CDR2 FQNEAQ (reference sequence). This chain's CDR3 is CASQLSGQKNTEAFF. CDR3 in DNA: TGTGCCAGCCAACTATCGGGACAGAAGAACACTGAAGCTTTCTTT.

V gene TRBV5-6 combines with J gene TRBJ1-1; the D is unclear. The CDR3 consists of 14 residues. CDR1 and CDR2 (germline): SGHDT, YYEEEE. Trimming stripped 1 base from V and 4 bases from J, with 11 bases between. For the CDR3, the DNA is TGTGCCAGCAGCTTGCGGGGATATTTCACTGAAGCTTTCTTT. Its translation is CASSLRGYFTEAFF.

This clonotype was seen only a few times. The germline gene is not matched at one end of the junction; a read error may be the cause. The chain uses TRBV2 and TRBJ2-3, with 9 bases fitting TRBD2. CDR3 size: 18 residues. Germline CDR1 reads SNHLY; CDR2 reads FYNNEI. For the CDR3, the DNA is TGTACCAGCAGTTTGGCGCGGGGGGGCCAAAGAGGTGCAGATACGCAGTATTTT. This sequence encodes CTSSLARGGQRGADTQYF.

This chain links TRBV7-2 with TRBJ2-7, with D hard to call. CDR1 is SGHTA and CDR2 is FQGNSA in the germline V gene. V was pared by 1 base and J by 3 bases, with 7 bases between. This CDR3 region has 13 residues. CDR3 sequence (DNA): TGTGCCAGCAGCTTAGAAGATGTCTACGAGCAGTACTTC. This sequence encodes CASSLEDVYEQYF.

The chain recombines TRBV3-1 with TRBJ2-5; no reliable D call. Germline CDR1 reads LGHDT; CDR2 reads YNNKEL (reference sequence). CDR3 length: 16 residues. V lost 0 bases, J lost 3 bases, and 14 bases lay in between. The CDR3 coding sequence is TGTGCCAGCAGCCAAGATACTCAGACGTATGAAGAGACCCAGTACTTC. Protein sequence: CASSQDTQTYEETQYF.

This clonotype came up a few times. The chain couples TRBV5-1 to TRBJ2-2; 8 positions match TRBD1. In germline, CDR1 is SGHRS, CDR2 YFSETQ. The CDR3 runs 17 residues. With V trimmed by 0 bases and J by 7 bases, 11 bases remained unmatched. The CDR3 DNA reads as TGCGCCAGCAGCTTGGTGGCAGGGGGCAGGGACGGCGGGGAGCTGTTTTTT. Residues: CASSLVAGGRDGGELFF.

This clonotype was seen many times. In nucleotides, the CDR3 is TGTGCCAGCAGTTTGGAGGCTGATAGCAATCAGCCCCAGCATTTT. It codes for CASSLEADSNQPQHF. V and J are TRBV12-3 or TRBV12-4 and TRBJ1-5; D is unresolved. The CDR3 has 15 amino acids. V was trimmed by 3 bases and J by 0 bases, leaving 9 bases between them.

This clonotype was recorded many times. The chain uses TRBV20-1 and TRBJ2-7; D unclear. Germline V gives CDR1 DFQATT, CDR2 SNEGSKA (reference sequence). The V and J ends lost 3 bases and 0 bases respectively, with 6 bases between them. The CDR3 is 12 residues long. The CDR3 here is CSASQSSYEQYF. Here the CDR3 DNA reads TGCAGTGCTAGCCAGAGCTCCTACGAGCAGTACTTC.

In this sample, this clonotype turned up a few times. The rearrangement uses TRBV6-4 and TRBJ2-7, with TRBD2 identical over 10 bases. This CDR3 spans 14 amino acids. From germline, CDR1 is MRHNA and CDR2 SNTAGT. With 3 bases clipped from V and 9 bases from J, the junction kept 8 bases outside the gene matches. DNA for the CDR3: TGTGCCAGCAGTGAGGGGCTAGCGGGAGCGGTGCAGTACTTC. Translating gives CASSEGLAGAVQYF.

The CDR3 DNA sequence: TGCGCCAGCAGCTTGTTACTAGCCAACCCGAGGGAGCAGTACTTC. This encodes CASSLLLANPREQYF. V and J are TRBV5-1 and TRBJ2-7, with D possibly being TRBD2 (6 bases). This CDR3 has 15 residues. The ends were cut back, 1 base at V and 7 bases at J, with 18 bases in the middle. Per germline, CDR1 SGHRS and CDR2 YFSETQ.

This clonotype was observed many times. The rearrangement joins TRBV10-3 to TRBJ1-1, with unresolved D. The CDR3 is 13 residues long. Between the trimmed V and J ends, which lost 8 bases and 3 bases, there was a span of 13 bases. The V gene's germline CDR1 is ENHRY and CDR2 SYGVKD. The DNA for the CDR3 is TGTGCCATCGGGCGGTTTCCCGACACTGAAGCTTTCTTT. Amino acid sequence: CAIGRFPDTEAFF.

The CDR3 sequence: CASSQDGTGTQYF. CDR3 coding DNA: TGCGCCAGCAGCCAAGATGGGACGGGGACCCAGTACTTC. This chain joins TRBV4-1 and TRBJ2-5; D may correspond to TRBD1 or TRBD2 (5 bases each). This CDR3 spans 13 amino acids. The V end was cut by 0 bases, the J end by 7 bases, with 9 bases between. In germline, CDR1 is MGHRA, CDR2 YSYEKL.

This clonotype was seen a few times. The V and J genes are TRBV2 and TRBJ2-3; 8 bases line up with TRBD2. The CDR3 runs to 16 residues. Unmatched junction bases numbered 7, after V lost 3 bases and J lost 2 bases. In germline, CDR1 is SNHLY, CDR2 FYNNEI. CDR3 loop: CASSDVTSGDTDTQYF. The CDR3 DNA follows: TGTGCCAGCAGTGATGTTACTAGCGGTGACACAGATACGCAGTATTTT. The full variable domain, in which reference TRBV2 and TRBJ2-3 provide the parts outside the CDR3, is EPEVTQTPSHQVTQMGQEVILRCVPISNHLYFYWYRQILGQKVEFLVSFYNNEISEKSEIFDDQFSVERPDGSNFTLKIRSTKLEDSAMYFCASSDVTSGDTDTQYFGPGTRLTVL.

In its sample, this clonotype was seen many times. CDR3 amino acids: CASSPDEGTQYF. For the CDR3, the DNA is TGTGCCAGCAGCCCGGACGAGGGGACCCAGTACTTC. The rearrangement links TRBV9 to TRBJ2-5; maybe TRBD2 (5 bases). The CDR3 length is 12 residues. V shed 4 bases and J shed 7 bases, with 11 bases lying between them. Germline V gene data show CDR1 as SGDLS and CDR2 as YYNGEE.

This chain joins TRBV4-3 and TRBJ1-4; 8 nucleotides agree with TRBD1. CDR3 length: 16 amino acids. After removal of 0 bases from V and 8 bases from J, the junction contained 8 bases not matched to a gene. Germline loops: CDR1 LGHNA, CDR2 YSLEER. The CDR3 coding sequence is TGCGCCAGCAGCCAAGATGTCTCAGGGGGCGGCGAAAAACTGTTTTTT. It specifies CASSQDVSGGGEKLFF.

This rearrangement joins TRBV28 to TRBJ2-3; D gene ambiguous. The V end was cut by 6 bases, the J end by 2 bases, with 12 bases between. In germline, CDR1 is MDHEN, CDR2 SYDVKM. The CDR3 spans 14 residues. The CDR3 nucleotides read TGTGCCAGCAGCTCTCCGGCTCTCACAGATACGCAGTATTTT. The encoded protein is CASSSPALTDTQYF.

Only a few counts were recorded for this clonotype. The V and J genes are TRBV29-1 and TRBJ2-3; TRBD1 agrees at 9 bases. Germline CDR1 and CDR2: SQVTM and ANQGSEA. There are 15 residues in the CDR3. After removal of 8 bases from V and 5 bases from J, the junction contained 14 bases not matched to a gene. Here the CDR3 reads CSFGGSGQGIDTQYF. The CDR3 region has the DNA TGCAGCTTTGGAGGTTCGGGACAGGGAATAGATACGCAGTATTTT.

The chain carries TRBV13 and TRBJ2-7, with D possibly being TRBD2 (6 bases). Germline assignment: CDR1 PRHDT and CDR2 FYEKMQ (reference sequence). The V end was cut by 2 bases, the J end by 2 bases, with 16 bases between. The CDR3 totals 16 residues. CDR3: CASSLIGGSFPYEQYF. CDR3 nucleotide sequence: TGTGCCAGCAGCTTAATTGGGGGGTCCTTTCCCTACGAGCAGTACTTC.